This T cell receptor (beta chain) was retrieved from a study of radiotherapy plus CTLA-4 blockade in lung cancer. Study results and limitations: Reports state that early shifts in blood T cell clones, with interferon-beta, best predicted response. Radiotherapy with ipilimumab was followed by blood expansion of tumor-derived clones.

The repertoire was sequenced with immunoSEQ multiplex PCR; TCRdb's copy has only in-frame clones and lacks some. Seen here are 56,000 or so clones, more than 60% observed once, and the top ten hold 16%. This CDR3 is built from 14 residues. In germline, CDR1 is SGHTA, CDR2 FQGNSA. V lost 0 bases to trimming and J lost 6 bases, with 11 bases between them. For this clone: Its target is not known.

Alongside CTLA-4 blockade with ipilimumab, patients with chemo-refractory metastatic non-small-cell lung cancer received focal radiation. Sequences were derived from peripheral blood, sampled from a patient treated with radiotherapy plus ipilimumab. The chain has TRBV7-2 and TRBJ1-1; no clear D gene. This receptor was identified in a human donor with non-small cell lung cancer who had a complete response to radiotherapy plus ipilimumab. CDR3 bases: TGTGCCAGCAGCTTAGCGGTAACAGCCGCTGAAGCTTTCTTT. Its translation: CASSLAVTAAEAFF.